Listed here are 24 T cell receptor beta chains from one sample, sequenced in a study of T cell responses to AZD1222 COVID-19 vaccine. The assay was immunoSEQ multiplex PCR, and TCRdb's table has in-frame clones only and misses some. The data contain roughly 120,000 clones, 85% of them singletons. The sample here was peripheral blood, taken 28 days after the second AZD1222 dose. The source of these receptors is an adult who received the AZD1222 COVID-19 vaccine.

V and J are TRBV7-2 and TRBJ2-3; 7 nucleotides match TRBD2. The CDR3 is 16 residues long. The germline V gene encodes CDR1 SGHTA and CDR2 FQGNSA. V was pared by 1 base and J by 5 bases, with 9 bases of the junction left unmatched. CDR3 protein: CASSLVSLGGGDTQYF. In nucleotides, the CDR3 is TGTGCCAGCAGCTTAGTGTCCCTGGGGGGGGGAGATACGCAGTATTTT. Looking up the rest from reference TRBV7-2 and TRBJ2-3 gives the full variable domain: GAGVSQSPSNKVTEKGKDVELRCDPISGHTALYWYRQSLGQGLEFLIYFQGNSAPDKSGLPSDRFSAERTGGSVSTLTIQRTQQEDSAVYLCASSLVSLGGGDTQYFGPGTRLTVL.

This chain joins TRBV7-2 and TRBJ1-5; TRBD1 matches 9 bases. Germline-derived CDR1 and CDR2 are SGHTA and FQGNSA. This CDR3 has 18 amino acids. V shed 3 bases, J shed 0 bases, and the junction held 9 bases outside the gene matches. CDR3 amino acids: CASSFQTGGVTSNQPQHF. In DNA, the CDR3 is TGTGCCAGCAGCTTTCAGACAGGGGGGGTAACTAGCAATCAGCCCCAGCATTTT.

This sequence joins TRBV4-3 and TRBJ2-3, with a weak D call TRBD1 (6 bases). The CDR3 sequence is 17 residues long. V was cut by 0 bases and J by 1 base, with 14 bases left in between. Germline CDR1 is LGHNA and CDR2 is YSLEER. The CDR3 spells CASSQDMGAIRTDTQYF. In DNA, the CDR3 is TGCGCCAGCAGCCAAGATATGGGGGCGATTCGCACAGATACGCAGTATTTT.

The chain has TRBV7-2 and TRBJ1-5, with TRBD1 as a possible D gene (5 bases). CDR3 length: 15 amino acids. Germline V gene data show CDR1 as SGHTA and CDR2 as FQGNSA. The V end was cut by 5 bases, the J end by 5 bases, with 16 bases between. CDR3 nucleotides: TGTGCCAGCAGCCCCACGGGCCAAGGGGATCAGCCCCAGCATTTT. Amino acids: CASSPTGQGDQPQHF.

The chain recombines TRBV19 with TRBJ2-1; 8 bases map to TRBD2. CDR1 is LNHDA and CDR2 is SQIVND in the germline V gene (reference sequence). V dropped 9 bases and J dropped 6; count of bases not matched to a gene: 13. This CDR3 is built from 15 residues. The CDR3 DNA is TGTGCCAGCCGTAACGGGGGGGCCAGCGGCAATGAGCAGTTCTTC. It encodes CASRNGGASGNEQFF.

J is TRBJ2-7 and V is TRBV7-9; the D gene could be TRBD1 or TRBD2 (5 bases each). The V gene's germline CDR1 is SEHNR and CDR2 FQNEAQ (reference sequence). This CDR3 spans 14 amino acids. Trimming stripped 4 bases from V and 5 bases from J, with 15 bases between. The CDR3 reads CASSSNFRDDEQYF. CDR3 bases: TGTGCCAGCAGCTCCAATTTCCGGGACGACGAGCAGTACTTC. The full variable domain, with the rest looked up from reference TRBV7-9 and TRBJ2-7, is DTGVSQNPRHKITKRGQNVTFRCDPISEHNRLYWYRQTLGQGPEFLTYFQNEAQLEKSRLLSDRFSAERPKGSFSTLEIQRTEQGDSAMYLCASSSNFRDDEQYFGPGTRLTVT.

This clone was picked up one time. The chain has TRBV12-3 or TRBV12-4 and TRBJ2-2; the D is unclear. The CDR3 loop spans 12 amino acids. V was trimmed by 4 bases and J by 7 bases, leaving 7 bases between them. The CDR3 spells CASSWEFGELFF. The CDR3 nucleotides read TGTGCCAGCAGTTGGGAATTCGGGGAGCTGTTTTTT.

This clone was counted between two and nine times. This rearrangement joins TRBV3-1 (or the pseudogene TRBV3-2) to TRBJ2-5; D remains unclear. From germline, CDR1 is LGHDT and CDR2 YNNKEL (reference sequence). The CDR3 totals 12 residues. V was shortened by 0 bases and J by 4 bases, with 3 bases between the two germline ends. The CDR3 reads CASSQDGETQYF. In DNA form, the CDR3 reads TGTGCCAGCAGCCAAGACGGAGAGACCCAGTACTTC.

The V and J genes are TRBV5-1 and TRBJ1-2; D gene uncertain. Per the germline V gene, CDR1 is SGHRS and CDR2 is YFSETQ. The CDR3 covers 13 residues. V dropped 0 bases and J dropped 1 base, with 4 bases sitting between them. The DNA for the CDR3 is TGCGCCAGCAGCTTGGAAATTAACTATGGCTACACCTTC. Protein sequence: CASSLEINYGYTF. The whole variable domain, remainder taken from reference TRBV5-1 and TRBJ1-2, is KAGVTQTPRYLIKTRGQQVTLSCSPISGHRSVSWYQQTPGQGLQFLFEYFSETQRNKGNFPGRFSGRQFSNSRSEMNVSTLELGDSALYLCASSLEINYGYTFGSGTRLTVV.

The chain carries TRBV14 and TRBJ1-1, with TRBD1 matching over 9 bases. Germline V gives CDR1 SGHDN, CDR2 FVKESK. The CDR3 totals 15 residues. V lost 4 bases and J lost 6; bases outside the gene matches: 9. CDR3 residues: CASSPGQGRYAEAFF. The CDR3 DNA follows: TGTGCCAGCAGCCCCGGACAGGGGAGGTACGCTGAAGCTTTCTTT.

The DNA of the CDR3 is TGCGCCAGCAGCTTAAGTACAGGGGGCGATTCACCCCTCCACTTT. It is translated as CASSLSTGGDSPLHF. V gene TRBV5-1 combines with J gene TRBJ1-6, with 9 bases matching TRBD1. There are 15 residues in the CDR3. J gave up 8 bases and V 2 bases, and 5 bases lay outside the gene matches. Germline lookup yields CDR1 SGHRS and CDR2 YFSETQ.

The rearrangement uses TRBV4-1 and TRBJ1-1; possibly TRBD1 for D (6 bases). V lost 1 base and J lost 0, with 12 bases in between. From germline, CDR1 is MGHRA and CDR2 YSYEKL. This CDR3 spans 16 amino acids. This CDR3 is CASSQGTDLMNTEAFF. CDR3 DNA sequence: TGCGCCAGCAGCCAAGGGACAGACCTCATGAACACTGAAGCTTTCTTT.

The chain links TRBV7-6 to TRBJ2-2; D ambiguous. CDR1 is SGHVS, CDR2 FNYEAQ, per germline. V was pared by 3 bases and J by 6 bases, with 2 bases between. This CDR3 is built from 11 residues. CDR3 DNA sequence: TGTGCCAGCAGCTTCGCCGGGGAGCTGTTTTTT. It translates to CASSFAGELFF. Complete variable domain (other parts from reference TRBV7-6 and TRBJ2-2): GAGVSQSPRYKVTKRGQDVALRCDPISGHVSLYWYRQALGQGPEFLTYFNYEAQQDKSGLPNDRFSAERPEGSISTLTIQRTEQRDSAMYRCASSFAGELFFGEGSRLTVL.

In its sample, this clone was seen once. The chain has TRBV7-3 and TRBJ2-3; possibly TRBD1 for D (6 bases). V was clipped by 2 bases and J by 0 bases, with 12 bases between them. Germline V gives CDR1 SGHTA, CDR2 FQGTGA. This CDR3 is 16 amino acids long. The CDR3 DNA reads as TGTGCCAGCAGCTTATCCCCGACAGGAAGCACAGATACGCAGTATTTT. Its translation is CASSLSPTGSTDTQYF.

This chain uses TRBV4-3 with TRBJ2-1; 12 positions match TRBD1. Germline CDR1 reads LGHNA; CDR2 reads YSLEER. The CDR3 contains 14 residues. V lost 8 bases and J lost 7; bases outside the gene matches: 6. CDR3 in amino acids: CASGRDRGQNEQFF. The CDR3 DNA is TGCGCCAGCGGCAGGGACAGGGGGCAGAATGAGCAGTTCTTC.

This chain connects TRBV3-1 (or the pseudogene TRBV3-2) to TRBJ1-4, with D hard to call. The germline CDR1 and CDR2 sequences are LGHDT and YNNKEL (reference sequence). V was clipped by 4 bases and J by 4 bases, with 16 bases between them. This CDR3 has 16 residues. The CDR3 spells CASSLTHGPLNEKLFF. Written as DNA, the CDR3 is TGTGCCAGCAGCCTCACCCACGGGCCGCTTAATGAAAAACTGTTTTTT.

The chain combines TRBV28 with TRBJ1-6, with TRBD1 matching over 8 bases. The junction had 9 bases not matched to a gene; V was cut back by 4 bases and J by 13 bases. The CDR3 is 14 residues long. The germline gives CDR1 MDHEN, CDR2 SYDVKM. The CDR3 is CASSSGTGVIPLHF. The CDR3 DNA reads as TGTGCCAGCAGTTCCGGGACAGGAGTAATTCCCCTCCACTTT.

The gene calls are TRBV27 and TRBJ2-1, with D hard to call. The CDR3 covers 12 residues. Germline assignment: CDR1 MNHEY and CDR2 SMNVEV (reference sequence). The V and J ends lost 6 bases and 10 bases respectively, with 13 bases between them. The CDR3 sequence is CASSRPGGEQFF. CDR3 sequence (DNA): TGTGCCAGCAGCAGACCGGGTGGCGAGCAGTTCTTC.

The chain links TRBV6-5 to TRBJ1-1, with a possible D match to TRBD1 (6 bases). The CDR3 runs 15 residues. The germline V gene encodes CDR1 MNHEY and CDR2 SVGAGI. Trimming shortened V by 3 bases and J by 3 bases, and 14 bases separated the two germline ends. DNA for the CDR3: TGTGCCAGCAGTTATTCCCGACAGGCCGACACTGAAGCTTTCTTT. Residues: CASSYSRQADTEAFF.

The genes are TRBV2 and TRBJ2-3; 12 bases agree with TRBD2. The CDR3 loop spans 14 amino acids. V lost 8 bases to trimming and J lost 2 bases; unmatched junction nucleotides: 2. Germline assignment: CDR1 SNHLY and CDR2 FYNNEI. The CDR3: CASRTSGDTDTQYF. In DNA form, the CDR3 reads TGTGCCAGCCGGACTAGCGGGGACACAGATACGCAGTATTTT.

V gene TRBV28 combines with J gene TRBJ2-7; unclear D gene. Germline loops: CDR1 MDHEN, CDR2 SYDVKM. The V end lost 3 bases, the J end lost 4 bases, and 10 bases lay between the germline ends. This CDR3 is built from 13 residues. As DNA, the CDR3 is TGTGCCAGCAGTTTGGCTACCACATACGAGCAGTACTTC. It specifies CASSLATTYEQYF. Full variable domain (remainder filled in from reference TRBV28 and TRBJ2-7): DVKVTQSSRYLVKRTGEKVFLECVQDMDHENMFWYRQDPGLGLRLIYFSYDVKMKEKGDIPEGYSVSREKKERFSLILESASTNQTSMYLCASSLATTYEQYFGPGTRLTVT.

The chain employs TRBV6-5 and TRBJ2-7, with no clear D. Trimming took off 5 bases at V and 3 bases at J, with 11 bases between the two ends. Germline V gene data show CDR1 as MNHEY and CDR2 as SVGAGI. There are 13 residues in the CDR3. The CDR3 is CASSLLAIYEQYF. The DNA for the CDR3 is TGTGCCAGCAGTCTCTTGGCCATCTACGAGCAGTACTTC.

The chain links TRBV9 to TRBJ1-2, with D hard to call. The CDR3 consists of 14 residues. CDR1 is SGDLS, CDR2 YYNGEE, per germline. V lost 6 bases to trimming and J lost 2 bases, with 14 bases between them. This chain's CDR3 is CASTREMGNYGYTF. As DNA, the CDR3 is TGTGCCAGCACCCGGGAAATGGGCAACTATGGCTACACCTTC.

V usage is TRBV5-1 and J usage is TRBJ1-2, with 7 bases identical to TRBD1. The germline V gene has CDR1 SGHRS and CDR2 YFSETQ. The CDR3 runs 15 residues. Losses at the gene ends were 1 base for V and 7 bases for J; bases not matched to a gene: 10. CDR3 in amino acids: CASSLTTGERSGYTF. The CDR3 DNA reads as TGCGCCAGCAGCTTGACCACAGGGGAGAGGAGTGGCTACACCTTC. Full variable domain (rest looked up from reference TRBV5-1 and TRBJ1-2): KAGVTQTPRYLIKTRGQQVTLSCSPISGHRSVSWYQQTPGQGLQFLFEYFSETQRNKGNFPGRFSGRQFSNSRSEMNVSTLELGDSALYLCASSLTTGERSGYTFGSGTRLTVV.